Below, 19 T cell receptor beta chains from the same sample are listed, as sequenced in a study of cytomegalovirus exposure and HLA in healthy donors. 13 Jbeta primers and 60 Vbeta primers were used for the PCR. Sequenced by immunoSEQ multiplex PCR; TCRdb stores in-frame clones only, minus some. The sample consists of about 190,000 clones, more than 70% of them appearing once. Sequencing was performed on PBMCs. All receptors come from a woman in her forties in good health and CMV-seronegative.

This clone was seen only a few times. The V gene is TRBV14, the J gene TRBJ1-2; no firm D call. Germline-derived CDR1 and CDR2 are SGHDN and FVKESK. Trimming removed 3 bases from V and 4 bases from J, with 9 bases in between. There are 13 residues in the CDR3. The CDR3 loop reads CASSQGGPYGYTF. CDR3 DNA sequence: TGTGCCAGCAGCCAGGGAGGACCCTATGGCTACACCTTC.

V and J are TRBV27 and TRBJ1-1; D is undetermined. Between the trimmed V and J ends, which lost 6 bases and 0 bases, there was a span of 11 bases. This CDR3 region has 14 residues. The germline V gene encodes CDR1 MNHEY and CDR2 SMNVEV (reference sequence). The CDR3 region has the DNA TGTGCCAGCAGCAAAAGCGCGTTGAACACTGAAGCTTTCTTT. This gives the protein CASSKSALNTEAFF.

In the case of this clone: Relative to the germline gene, one junction end is altered; a read error may explain this. The gene calls are TRBV19 and TRBJ2-7, with 7 bases matching TRBD2. Germline V lookup: CDR1 LNHDA, CDR2 SQIVND (reference sequence). This CDR3 has 14 residues. The CDR3: CASSNGLESSEQYF. Here the CDR3 DNA reads TGTGCCAGTAGTAACGGACTAGAGTCCTCCGAGCAGTACTTC.

The V and J genes are TRBV12-5 and TRBJ2-1; D remains ambiguous. The CDR3 runs to 14 residues. Germline CDR1 reads LGHNT; CDR2 reads FRNRAP. The V and J ends lost 7 bases and 6 bases respectively, with 16 bases between them. CDR3 in amino acids: CASDPSTSGNEQFF. The DNA of the CDR3 is TGTGCTAGTGATCCTTCAACGTCGGGCAATGAGCAGTTCTTC. Based on the CDR3 plus reference TRBV12-5 and TRBJ2-1, the full variable domain is DARVTQTPRHKVTEMGQEVTMRCQPILGHNTVFWYRQTMMQGLELLAYFRNRAPLDDSGMPKDRFSAEMPDATLATLKIQPSEPRDSAVYFCASDPSTSGNEQFFGPGTRLTVL.

This CDR3 is CASSFSDLGGGKLFF. Written as DNA, the CDR3 is TGTGCCAGCAGCTTCAGCGACTTGGGAGGCGGAAAACTGTTTTTT. This rearrangement joins TRBV11-1 to TRBJ1-4; D not resolved. The CDR3 covers 15 residues. Germline V CDR1 and CDR2: SGHAT, FQDESV (reference sequence). Trimming cost V 3 bases and J 10 bases, with 18 bases left between them.

This sequence joins TRBV30 and TRBJ1-3, with a weak D call TRBD1 (5 bases). With 3 bases removed from V and 0 bases from J, the gap between germline ends came to 15 bases. The CDR3 runs to 16 residues. Germline loops: CDR1 GTSNPN, CDR2 SVGIG (reference sequence). The CDR3 sequence is CAWRGGRINSGNTIYF. CDR3 DNA sequence: TGTGCCTGGAGGGGGGGACGGATAAACTCTGGAAACACCATATATTTT. The whole variable domain, filled in from reference TRBV30 and TRBJ1-3, reads SQTIHQWPATLVQPVGSPLSLECTVEGTSNPNLYWYRQAAGRGLQLLFYSVGIGQISSEVPQNLSASRPQDRQFILSSKKLLLSDSGFYLCAWRGGRINSGNTIYFGEGSWLTVV.

The chain uses TRBV5-1 and TRBJ1-4, with a tentative D call TRBD1 (6 bases). V lost 6 bases and J 4 bases, leaving 16 bases between the germline ends. This CDR3 contains 15 residues. Germline V lookup: CDR1 SGHRS, CDR2 YFSETQ. The DNA of the CDR3 is TGCGCCAGCACTTCGACAGGCCGCTTTAATGAAAAACTGTTTTTT. Translating gives CASTSTGRFNEKLFF.

Written as DNA, the CDR3 is TGTGCCAGCAAATGGCGGGAGGCAGATACGCAGTATTTT. Protein sequence: CASKWREADTQYF. The chain joins TRBV6-5 to TRBJ2-3; the match to TRBD2 covers 8 bases. Germline V gene data show CDR1 as MNHEY and CDR2 as SVGAGI. J gave up 4 bases and V 7 bases, and 4 bases lay outside the gene matches. The CDR3 is made up of 13 amino acids.

V and J are TRBV15 and TRBJ2-3; a possible D gene is TRBD2 (5 bases). Trimming cost V 4 bases and J 2 bases, with 19 bases left between them. Germline V gene sequence: CDR1 LNHNV, CDR2 YYDKDF (reference sequence). The length of the CDR3 is 17 residues. Written as DNA, the CDR3 is TGTGCCACCAGCAACACGAGGACCCTAGCCCTCACAGATACGCAGTATTTT. This codes for CATSNTRTLALTDTQYF.

The rearrangement uses TRBV6-1 and TRBJ2-1; D remains unclear. The germline gives CDR1 MNHNS, CDR2 SASEGT. This CDR3 has 12 amino acids. The V gene lost 6 bases and the J gene lost 9 bases, with 12 bases spanning the gap. This chain's CDR3 is CASRPNPSEQFF. Here the CDR3 DNA reads TGTGCCAGCAGACCCAACCCCAGTGAGCAGTTCTTC.

The chain employs TRBV30 and TRBJ2-5; 11 nucleotides align to TRBD1. The CDR3 runs 15 residues. J gave up 4 bases and V 2 bases, and 6 bases lay outside the gene matches. Looked up from germline, CDR1 is GTSNPN and CDR2 is SVGIG (reference sequence). The CDR3 coding sequence is TGTGCCTGGAGTCTACGGGACAGGGGGGGAGAGACCCAGTACTTC. It is translated as CAWSLRDRGGETQYF.

This chain links TRBV5-6 with TRBJ1-1; 7 bases are a match to TRBD1. Germline values: CDR1 SGHDT, CDR2 YYEEEE. Germline trimming cut 3 bases from V and 5 bases from J; bases unmatched to any gene: 4. The CDR3 is 13 residues long. The CDR3 region is CASSSPGGTEAFF. The CDR3 coding sequence is TGTGCCAGCAGCTCTCCAGGGGGGACTGAAGCTTTCTTT.

The chain carries TRBV11-3 and TRBJ2-1; the D gene is possibly TRBD2 (5 bases). CDR1 and CDR2 (germline): SGHNT, YENEEA. Trimming stripped 4 bases from V and 0 bases from J, with 7 bases between. The CDR3 consists of 14 residues. The CDR3 coding sequence is TGTGCCAGCAGCTATGGGAGCTCCTACAATGAGCAGTTCTTC. Encoded protein: CASSYGSSYNEQFF. Full variable domain (outside the CDR3, taken from reference TRBV11-3 and TRBJ2-1): EAGVVQSPRYKIIEKKQPVAFWCNPISGHNTLYWYLQNLGQGPELLIRYENEEAVDDSQLPKDRFSAERLKGVDSTLKIQPAELGDSAVYLCASSYGSSYNEQFFGPGTRLTVL.

As to this clone: This same CDR3 is encoded by further DNA sequences in the sample. The J gene is TRBJ2-3, the V gene TRBV7-2; D remains unclear. Looked up from germline, CDR1 is SGHTA and CDR2 is FQGNSA. The CDR3 covers 14 residues. Deletions cut 1 base from V and 2 bases from J, with 7 bases between. The CDR3 coding sequence is TGTGCCAGCAGCTTAGGTCACTCCACAGATACGCAGTATTTT. Amino acids: CASSLGHSTDTQYF.

This sequence joins TRBV5-5 and TRBJ2-1; 8 bases align to TRBD1. The CDR3 sequence is 13 residues long. After removal of 0 bases from V and 12 bases from J, the junction contained 5 bases not matched to a gene. Germline V gene sequence: CDR1 SGHKS, CDR2 YYEKEE (reference sequence). This CDR3 is CASSLGHGTGQFF. The CDR3 coding sequence is TGTGCCAGCAGCTTGGGACACGGGACAGGGCAGTTCTTC.

This clone showed up just a few times. The V and J genes are TRBV11-1 and TRBJ2-3; TRBD1 is a possible D gene (5 bases). The V gene lost 1 base and the J gene lost 2 bases, with 7 bases spanning the gap. CDR3 length equals 14 residues. Germline V CDR1 and CDR2: SGHAT, FQDESV (reference sequence). CDR3 sequence (DNA): TGTGCCAGCAGCTTAGGACAGACCACAGATACGCAGTATTTT. It yields the protein CASSLGQTTDTQYF.

The rearrangement joins TRBV6-5 to TRBJ1-5; the match to TRBD1 covers 7 bases. CDR1 is MNHEY, CDR2 SVGAGI, per germline. The ends lost 8 bases at V and 2 bases at J; junction bases unmatched: 6. The length of the CDR3 is 14 residues. DNA of the CDR3: TGTGCCAGCGCCACAGGGGATGGCAATCAGCCCCAGCATTTT. It yields the protein CASATGDGNQPQHF.

The CDR3 bases are TGTGCCAGCTCACCAGGGGGACTAGCGGGATACTACGAGCAGTACGTC. It encodes CASSPGGLAGYYEQYV. The chain is built from TRBV18 and TRBJ2-7; TRBD2 aligns across 13 bases. Losses at the gene ends were 2 bases for V and 3 bases for J; bases not matched to a gene: 4. The CDR3 is 16 residues long. Germline lookup yields CDR1 KGHSH and CDR2 LQKENI.

This clone was seen only a few times. V usage is TRBV7-3 and J usage is TRBJ2-3; D unresolved. CDR3 length: 14 amino acids. Between the trimmed V and J ends, which lost 3 bases and 2 bases, there was a span of 9 bases. Germline V gives CDR1 SGHTA, CDR2 FQGTGA. The DNA of the CDR3 is TGTGCCAGCAGCTTCGGCGGATACACAGATACGCAGTATTTT. This gives the protein CASSFGGYTDTQYF.